This T cell receptor (beta chain) was retrieved from a study of T cell changes during pregnancy in multiple sclerosis. TCRdb's copy holds only in-frame clones and misses some; the assay was immunoSEQ multiplex PCR. The table records 57,000 or so clones, more than 85% of them present only once. Germline values: CDR1 SGHNT, CDR2 YENEEA. The CDR3 contains 14 residues. The V end was cut by 0 bases, the J end by 8 bases, with 11 bases between. This specimen consisted of peripheral blood, obtained after pregnancy. This clonotype was sampled from a female donor in good health, enrolled as a control in a pregnancy study. The chain recombines TRBV11-3 with TRBJ2-1; D unclear. The CDR3 DNA sequence: TGTGCCAGCAGCTTAGAGGAGCCCCAACATGAGCAGTTCTTC. This encodes CASSLEEPQHEQFF.